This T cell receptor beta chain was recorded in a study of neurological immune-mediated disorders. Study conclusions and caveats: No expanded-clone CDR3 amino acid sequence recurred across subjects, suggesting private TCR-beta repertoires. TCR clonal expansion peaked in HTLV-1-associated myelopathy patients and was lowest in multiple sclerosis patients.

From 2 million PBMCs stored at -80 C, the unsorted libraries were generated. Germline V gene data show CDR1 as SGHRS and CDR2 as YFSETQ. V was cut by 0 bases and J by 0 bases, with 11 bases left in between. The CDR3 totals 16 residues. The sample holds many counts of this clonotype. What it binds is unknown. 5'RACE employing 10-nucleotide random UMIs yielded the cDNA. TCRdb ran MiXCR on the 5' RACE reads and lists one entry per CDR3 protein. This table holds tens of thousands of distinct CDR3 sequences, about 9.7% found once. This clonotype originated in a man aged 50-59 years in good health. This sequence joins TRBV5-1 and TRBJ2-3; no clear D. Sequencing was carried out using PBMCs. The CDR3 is CASSLAPGSSTDTQYF. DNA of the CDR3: TGCGCCAGCAGCTTGGCGCCCGGCTCTAGCACAGATACGCAGTATTTT.